The rows below give T cell receptor beta chains drawn from one sample of a study of HIV-infected patients and healthy controls. TCRdb re-called the 5' RACE reads with MiXCR, one entry per CDR3 protein. The data show roughly 9,000 distinct CDR3 sequences, approximately 8.3% seen once. The sample here was blood, taken during antiretroviral therapy. Every receptor here comes from an adult with HIV infection. Both conserved end residues are part of each CDR3.

TRBV5-1	CASSLTGGVTEAFF
TRBV19	CASSKGRGNGLPSSSGYTF
TRBV20-1	CSARVYSVADTQYF
TRBV19	CASSSRPDQPQHF
TRBV5-1	CASSQALGSAKNIQYF
TRBV11-2	CASSQTGTDTQYF
TRBV21-1	CASSRQINTGELFF
TRBV25-1	CASSHRERQPQHF
TRBV6-2/TRBV6-3	CAGSRAENTEAFF
TRBV7-6	CASSLDSPQETQYF
TRBV6-5	CASSYSRDRVQPQHF
TRBV30	CAWSVIIPGGRGYTF
TRBV5-1	CASSLEVGSKVNRFF
TRBV12-3/TRBV12-4	CASSFWGGSNQPQHF
TRBV20-1	CSARTSAGQLNEKLFF
TRBV7-9	CASSSDSHSGANVLTF
TRBV5-6	CASSFRQGANYGYTF
TRBV7-2	CASSLGFRSSYNEQFF
TRBV18	CASSPIGGQGSNGNTIYF
TRBV6-5	CASSPGLARIFF
TRBV27	CASSLEQGAGTEAFF
TRBV21-1	CASSKTFDRGQETQYF
TRBV27	CATSARSNQPQHF
TRBV4-1	CASSPGRGAEAKNIQYF
TRBV7-8	CASSLDYRENTIYF
TRBV3-1	CASSRNYGYTF
TRBV2	CASSVGGGGYGYTF